This note documents a single T cell receptor (beta chain) sequence. Its antigen remains unidentified. The study ran its PCR with 60 Vbeta and 13 Jbeta primers. Profiled with immunoSEQ multiplex PCR; TCRdb holds only in-frame clones, not every one. The sample consists of approximately 150,000 clones, approximately 78% of them appearing once. This sample stems from a study of cytomegalovirus exposure and HLA in healthy donors. Study-level findings and limits: In a later analysis, DRB1 alleles had the most associated TCRs; HLA-C alleles the fewest. A missense DCLRE1C variant was associated with V- and J-gene trimming of TCR beta chains in a later analysis, and an independent cohort replicated the association.

Germline V gives CDR1 SQVTM, CDR2 ANQGSEA. V gave up 0 bases and J gave up 4 bases, with 12 bases separating them. The CDR3 has 14 residues. Sequenced input: PBMCs. The source is a woman aged 40 to 50 in good health and CMV-seropositive. The rearrangement links TRBV29-1 to TRBJ1-1, with D possibly being TRBD1 (6 bases). CDR3 sequence (DNA): TGCAGCGTTGAAGAGGGGGGGCGCGGCACTGAAGCTTTCTTT. It specifies CSVEEGGRGTEAFF.